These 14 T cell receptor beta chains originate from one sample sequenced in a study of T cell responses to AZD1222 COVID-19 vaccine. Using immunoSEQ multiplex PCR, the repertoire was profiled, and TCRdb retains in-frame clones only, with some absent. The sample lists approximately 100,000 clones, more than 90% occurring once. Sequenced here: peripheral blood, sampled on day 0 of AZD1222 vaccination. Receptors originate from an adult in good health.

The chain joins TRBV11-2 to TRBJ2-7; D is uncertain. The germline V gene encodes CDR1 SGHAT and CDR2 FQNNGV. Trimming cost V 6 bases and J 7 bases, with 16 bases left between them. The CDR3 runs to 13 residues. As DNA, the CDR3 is TGTGCCAGCAGGGCCGGGCGTATGGTGGAGCAGTACTTC. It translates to CASRAGRMVEQYF.

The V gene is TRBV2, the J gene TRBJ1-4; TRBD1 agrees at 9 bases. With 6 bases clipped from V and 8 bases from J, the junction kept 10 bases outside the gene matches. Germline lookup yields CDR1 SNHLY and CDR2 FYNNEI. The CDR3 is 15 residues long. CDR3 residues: CASRPAGTGSEKLFF. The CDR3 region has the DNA TGTGCCAGCAGACCTGCCGGGACAGGGAGCGAAAAACTGTTTTTT.

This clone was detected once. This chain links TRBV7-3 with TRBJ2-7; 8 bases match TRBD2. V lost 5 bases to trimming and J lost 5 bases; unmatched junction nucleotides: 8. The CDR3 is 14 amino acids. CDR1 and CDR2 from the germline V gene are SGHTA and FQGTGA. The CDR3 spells CASSLTGGAHEQYF. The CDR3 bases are TGTGCCAGCAGCCTCACCGGGGGGGCCCACGAGCAGTACTTC. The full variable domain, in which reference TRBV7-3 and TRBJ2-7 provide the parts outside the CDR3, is GAGVSQTPSNKVTEKGKYVELRCDPISGHTALYWYRQSLGQGPEFLIYFQGTGAADDSGLPNDRFFAVRPEGSVSTLKIQRTERGDSAVYLCASSLTGGAHEQYFGPGTRLTVT.

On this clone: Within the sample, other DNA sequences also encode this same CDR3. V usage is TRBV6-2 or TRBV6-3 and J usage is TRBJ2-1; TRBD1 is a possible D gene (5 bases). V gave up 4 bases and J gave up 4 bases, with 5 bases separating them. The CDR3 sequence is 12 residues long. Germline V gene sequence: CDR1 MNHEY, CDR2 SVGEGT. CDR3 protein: CASSSGYNEQFF. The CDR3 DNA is TGTGCCAGCAGTTCAGGGTACAATGAGCAGTTCTTC.

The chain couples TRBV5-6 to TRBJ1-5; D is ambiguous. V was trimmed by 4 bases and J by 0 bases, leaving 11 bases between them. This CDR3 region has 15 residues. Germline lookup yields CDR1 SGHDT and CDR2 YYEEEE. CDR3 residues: CASSPLSNSNQPQHF. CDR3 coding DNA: TGTGCCAGCAGCCCACTCTCTAATAGCAATCAGCCCCAGCATTTT.

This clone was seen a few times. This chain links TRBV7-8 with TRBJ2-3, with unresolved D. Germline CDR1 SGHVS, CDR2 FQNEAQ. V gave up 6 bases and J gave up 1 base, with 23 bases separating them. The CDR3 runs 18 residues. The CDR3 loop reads CASRPFFPDSGRTDTQYF. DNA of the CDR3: TGTGCCAGCAGACCTTTCTTTCCTGACTCGGGTCGCACAGATACGCAGTATTTT.

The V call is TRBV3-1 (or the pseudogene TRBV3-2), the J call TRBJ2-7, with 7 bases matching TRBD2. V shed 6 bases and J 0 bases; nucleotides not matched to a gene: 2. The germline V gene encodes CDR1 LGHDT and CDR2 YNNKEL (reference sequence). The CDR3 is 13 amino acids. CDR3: CASSRTSSYEQYF. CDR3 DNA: TGTGCCAGCAGTCGGACTAGCTCCTACGAGCAGTACTTC.

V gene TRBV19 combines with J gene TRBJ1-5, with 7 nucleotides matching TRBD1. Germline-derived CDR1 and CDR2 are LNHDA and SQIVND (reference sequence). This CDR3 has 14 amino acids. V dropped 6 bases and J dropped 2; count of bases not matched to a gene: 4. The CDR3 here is CASRNRGGNQPQHF. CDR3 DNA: TGTGCCAGTAGAAACAGGGGAGGCAATCAGCCCCAGCATTTT.

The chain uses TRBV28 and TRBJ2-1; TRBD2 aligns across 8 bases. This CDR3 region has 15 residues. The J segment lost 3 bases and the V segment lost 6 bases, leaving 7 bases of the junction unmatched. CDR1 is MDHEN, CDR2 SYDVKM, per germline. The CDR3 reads CASRFSGTYYNEQFF. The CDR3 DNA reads TGTGCCAGCAGATTTAGCGGGACCTACTACAATGAGCAGTTCTTC.

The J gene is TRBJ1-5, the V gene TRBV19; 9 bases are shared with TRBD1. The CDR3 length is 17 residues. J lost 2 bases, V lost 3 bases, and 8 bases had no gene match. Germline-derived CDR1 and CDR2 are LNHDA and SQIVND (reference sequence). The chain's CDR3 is CASSMGTGSPGNQPQHF. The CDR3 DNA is TGTGCCAGTAGTATGGGGACAGGGTCGCCCGGCAATCAGCCCCAGCATTTT.

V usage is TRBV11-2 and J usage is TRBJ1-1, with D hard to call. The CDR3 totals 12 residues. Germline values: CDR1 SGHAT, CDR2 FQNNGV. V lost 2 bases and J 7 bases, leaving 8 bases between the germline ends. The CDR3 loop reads CASSLRSREAFF. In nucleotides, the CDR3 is TGTGCCAGCAGCTTACGCAGCCGTGAAGCTTTCTTT.

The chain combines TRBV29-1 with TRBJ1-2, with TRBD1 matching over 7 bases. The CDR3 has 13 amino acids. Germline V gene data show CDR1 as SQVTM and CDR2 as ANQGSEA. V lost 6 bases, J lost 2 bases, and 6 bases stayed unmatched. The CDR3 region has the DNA TGCAGCGTGAACAGGGGTTCCAACTATGGCTACACCTTC. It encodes CSVNRGSNYGYTF.

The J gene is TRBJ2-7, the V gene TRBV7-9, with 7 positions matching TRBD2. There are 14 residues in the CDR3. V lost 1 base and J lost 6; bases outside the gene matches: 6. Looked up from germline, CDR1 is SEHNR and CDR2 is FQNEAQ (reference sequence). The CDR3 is CASSLGGGTTEQYF. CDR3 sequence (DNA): TGTGCCAGCAGCTTAGGTGGCGGGACTACCGAGCAGTACTTC.

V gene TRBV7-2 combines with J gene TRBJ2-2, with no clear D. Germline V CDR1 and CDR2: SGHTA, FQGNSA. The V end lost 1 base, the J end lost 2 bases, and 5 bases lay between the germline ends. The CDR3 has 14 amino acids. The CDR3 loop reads CASSLGLNTGELFF. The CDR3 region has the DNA TGTGCCAGCAGCTTAGGGCTCAACACCGGGGAGCTGTTTTTT.